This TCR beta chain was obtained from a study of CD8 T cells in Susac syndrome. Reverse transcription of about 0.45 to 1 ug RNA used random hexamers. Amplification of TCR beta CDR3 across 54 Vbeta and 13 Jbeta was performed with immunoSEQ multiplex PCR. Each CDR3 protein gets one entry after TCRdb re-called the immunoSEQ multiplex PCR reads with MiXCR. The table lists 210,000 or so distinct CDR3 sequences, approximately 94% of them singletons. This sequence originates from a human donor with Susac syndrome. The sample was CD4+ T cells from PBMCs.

The CDR3 protein is CSARVSTTGTEAFF. CDR3 nucleotide sequence: TGCAGTGCTAGAGTTAGTACTACGGGCACTGAAGCTTTCTTT. This rearrangement joins TRBV20-1 to TRBJ1-1; D not resolved. V was trimmed by 1 base and J by 4 bases, leaving 13 bases between them. This CDR3 is built from 14 residues. Looked up from germline, CDR1 is DFQATT and CDR2 is SNEGSKA (reference sequence).